This entry concerns a single TCR beta chain. Its antigen is undetermined. This entry belongs to a study of lymphopenia after photon versus proton radiotherapy. Method: immunoSEQ multiplex PCR; TCRdb's copy keeps in-frame clones and lacks some. The sample carries some 30,000 clones, about nine tenths recorded once. Germline V gene sequence: CDR1 MNHNS, CDR2 SASEGT. With 0 bases removed from V and 4 bases from J, the gap between germline ends came to 21 bases. The CDR3 consists of 18 residues. Points from the study as a whole: Authors raise, but do not show, better survival with proton therapy. Post-nadir diversity loss with photons came from oligoclonal expansion, particularly CD8+ Temra cells. Larger post-nadir TCR diversity loss correlated inversely with survival in deceased patients.

This specimen was peripheral blood, taken from a patient treated with photon-based radiotherapy. The sequence came from a woman between 50 and 59 years old with pancreatic cancer. The J gene is TRBJ1-2, the V gene TRBV6-1; D remains ambiguous. The CDR3 DNA is TGTGCCAGCAGTGAAGCGATGTCAGGATACTCGGTCCTCTATGGCTACACCTTC. Translation: CASSEAMSGYSVLYGYTF.